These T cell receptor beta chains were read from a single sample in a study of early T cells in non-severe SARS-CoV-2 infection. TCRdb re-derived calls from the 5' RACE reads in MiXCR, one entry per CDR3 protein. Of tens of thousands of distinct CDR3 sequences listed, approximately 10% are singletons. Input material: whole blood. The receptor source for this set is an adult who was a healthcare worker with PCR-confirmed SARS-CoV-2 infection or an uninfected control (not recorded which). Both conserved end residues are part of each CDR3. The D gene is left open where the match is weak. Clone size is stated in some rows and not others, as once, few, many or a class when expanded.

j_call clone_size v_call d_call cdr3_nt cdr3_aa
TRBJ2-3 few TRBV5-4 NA TGTGCCAGCAGCTTGCGACTAGGGAAAGATACGCAGTATTTT CASSLRLGKDTQYF
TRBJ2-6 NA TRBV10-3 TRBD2 TGTGCCATCAGTGAAACAGCGGGGTCCGGGGCCAACGTCCTGACTTTC CAISETAGSGANVLTF
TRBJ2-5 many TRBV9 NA TGTGCCAGCAGCGTAAGTGTTCGGGACTACCAAGAGACCCAGTACTTC CASSVSVRDYQETQYF
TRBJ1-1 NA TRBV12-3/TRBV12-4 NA TGTGCCAGCACTCGGTTGAACACTGAAGCTTTCTTT CASTRLNTEAFF
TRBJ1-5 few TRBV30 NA TGTGCCTGGAGTGCCCAGGGAAGTCAGCCCCAGCATTTT CAWSAQGSQPQHF
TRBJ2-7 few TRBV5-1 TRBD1 TGCGCCAGCAGGTCCGAGGGACAGGAGCAGTACTTC CASRSEGQEQYF
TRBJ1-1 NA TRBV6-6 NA TGTGCCAGCAGTTACTCGGGGCGGTGGAGTGAAGCTTTCTTT CASSYSGRWSEAFF
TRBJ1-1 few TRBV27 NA TGTGCCAGCAGTTTCTTCGGAGGGTCTGAAGCTTTCTTT CASSFFGGSEAFF
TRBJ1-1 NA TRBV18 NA TGTGCCAGCGGAAGCCAGGGTCGCGCTTTCTTT CASGSQGRAFF
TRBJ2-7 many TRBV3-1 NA TGTGCCAGCAGCCAAGGGTACGAGCAGTACTTC CASSQGYEQYF
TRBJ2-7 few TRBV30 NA TGTGCCTGGAGTGAAGATGCCTACGAGCAGTACTTC CAWSEDAYEQYF
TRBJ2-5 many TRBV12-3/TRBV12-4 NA TGTGCCAGCAGTGCTAACAGGGAAGGGGAAGAGACCCAGTACTTC CASSANREGEETQYF
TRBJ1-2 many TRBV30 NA TGTGCCTTACCGAGGGACACCTATGGCTACACCTTC CALPRDTYGYTF
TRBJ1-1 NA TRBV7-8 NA TGTGCCAGCAGCTTAGCTGGTCCCACCGGGGCTTTCTTT CASSLAGPTGAFF